The 23 T cell receptor beta chains in this list originate from one sample, sequenced in a study of Ad26.COV2.S vaccination and SARS-CoV-2 variants. Sequencing was performed with immunoSEQ multiplex PCR; in TCRdb, only in-frame clones are kept and a portion is missing. The sample has about 350,000 clones, about nine tenths seen once. As for treatment: roughly 20 received Ad26.COV2.S at low or high dose, single or two shots; several received placebo; per-sample allocation not given. Collection of the samples took place on day 63 after the first injection of vaccine or placebo. This material consisted of peripheral blood, taken in a trial of Ad26.COV2.S vaccine versus placebo. These receptors were taken from a person between 18 and 65 years old who received the Ad26.COV2.S COVID-19 vaccine or a placebo.

The chain carries TRBV9 and TRBJ2-1, with TRBD1 matching 7 bases. The CDR3 has 16 amino acids. The trim removed 3 bases at V and 2 bases at J, leaving 8 bases unmatched. Germline loops: CDR1 SGDLS, CDR2 YYNGEE. The CDR3 protein is CASSDDRVGPYNEQFF. In nucleotides, the CDR3 is TGTGCCAGCAGCGATGACAGGGTAGGGCCCTACAATGAGCAGTTCTTC.

The chain employs TRBV11-2 and TRBJ1-4, with no clear D. The CDR3 is made up of 17 amino acids. The germline V gene has CDR1 SGHAT and CDR2 FQNNGV. V lost 1 base to trimming and J lost 8 bases, with 20 bases between them. In nucleotides, the CDR3 is TGTGCCAGCAGCTTAGGTTCGGCGGGGATCGTACGGGAAAAACTGTTTTTT. Protein: CASSLGSAGIVREKLFF.

The chain combines TRBV4-2 with TRBJ2-7; 7 nucleotides line up with TRBD1. The CDR3 totals 12 residues. CDR1 LGHNA and CDR2 YNFKEQ come from the germline V gene. J gave up 3 bases and V 8 bases, and 4 bases lay outside the gene matches. In nucleotides, the CDR3 is TGTGCCAGCTCCCCAGGGGGCTACGAGCAGTACTTC. Translation: CASSPGGYEQYF.

CDR3 region: CSVEHRAVTF. The DNA for the CDR3 is TGCAGCGTTGAACACAGAGCTGTGACCTTC. This chain connects TRBV29-1 to TRBJ1-2; D is unclear. V lost 2 bases to trimming and J lost 14 bases, with 12 bases between them. This CDR3 has 10 residues. The V gene's germline CDR1 is SQVTM and CDR2 ANQGSEA. Variable domain in full (rest from reference TRBV29-1 and TRBJ1-2): SAVISQKPSRDICQRGTSLTIQCQVDSQVTMMFWYRQQPGQSLTLIATANQGSEATYESGFVIDKFPISRPNLTFSTLTVSNMSPEDSSIYLCSVEHRAVTFGSGTRLTVV.

The rearrangement uses TRBV6-6 and TRBJ1-2; TRBD1 might be the D (5 bases). The CDR3 extends over 13 amino acids. The V gene's germline CDR1 is MNHNY and CDR2 SVGAGI (reference sequence). With 8 bases removed from V and 1 base from J, the gap between germline ends came to 11 bases. As DNA, the CDR3 is TGTGCCAGCTGGGCAGGGTTTAACTATGGCTACACCTTC. It translates to CASWAGFNYGYTF.

This clone has just a few counts. This rearrangement joins TRBV3-1 (or the pseudogene TRBV3-2) to TRBJ1-1; D is possibly TRBD1 (5 bases). Germline V gives CDR1 LGHDT, CDR2 YNNKEL (reference sequence). Trimming left V 1 base short and J 4 bases short, with 10 bases between. The length of the CDR3 is 14 residues. CDR3 sequence reads: CASSQGGWSTEAFF. CDR3 in DNA: TGTGCCAGCAGCCAAGGGGGCTGGAGCACTGAAGCTTTCTTT.

A note on this clone: Within the sample, other DNA sequences also encode this same CDR3. The gene calls are TRBV9 and TRBJ1-3, with D unresolved. V shed 0 bases and J shed 0 bases, with 7 bases lying between them. The CDR3 has 15 amino acids. Germline V gene sequence: CDR1 SGDLS, CDR2 YYNGEE. The CDR3: CASSVGGSSGNTIYF. DNA of the CDR3: TGTGCCAGCAGCGTAGGAGGGAGCTCTGGAAACACCATATATTTT.

The J gene is TRBJ2-5, the V gene TRBV7-9, with D maybe TRBD1 (5 bases). The germline gives CDR1 SEHNR, CDR2 FQNEAQ (reference sequence). CDR3 length equals 16 residues. Trimming took off 5 bases at V and 1 base at J, with 17 bases between the two ends. CDR3 nucleotides: TGTGCCAGCAGCCAAGATCCCAGGGCTGGCCAAGAGACCCAGTACTTC. Amino acids: CASSQDPRAGQETQYF.

V usage is TRBV30 and J usage is TRBJ1-2; possibly TRBD1 for D (6 bases). V dropped 4 bases and J dropped 3 bases, with 21 bases sitting between them. Germline CDR1 reads GTSNPN; CDR2 reads SVGIG (reference sequence). The CDR3 is 16 amino acids. CDR3 sequence reads: CAWTHLGAGPYYGYTF. The CDR3, as DNA: TGTGCCTGGACCCACTTGGGGGCAGGGCCCTACTATGGCTACACCTTC.

This chain links TRBV18 with TRBJ2-1; TRBD2 is a possible D gene (6 bases). Germline CDR1 KGHSH, CDR2 LQKENI. The CDR3 is 12 amino acids. The V end was cut by 6 bases, the J end by 16 bases, with 19 bases between. The CDR3 loop is CASSPGSKAKFF. CDR3 DNA: TGTGCCAGCTCCCCCGGGAGCAAAGCAAAATTCTTC.

This chain links TRBV11-3 with TRBJ2-1; D might be TRBD1 or TRBD2, each matching 5 bases. Trimming pared 5 bases from V and 4 bases from J, leaving 21 bases between. The CDR3 spans 17 residues. Germline CDR1 SGHNT, CDR2 YENEEA. The CDR3 nucleotides are TGTGCCAGCAGCGGGACGGTCCGGGGTCAGGCGTACAATGAGCAGTTCTTC. Translating it yields CASSGTVRGQAYNEQFF.

This clone was picked up a small number of times. DNA of the CDR3: TGTGCCAGTAGTAGGGACAGGGGTCTTCTGGGCTACACCTTC. Its protein product is CASSRDRGLLGYTF. This chain uses TRBV19 with TRBJ1-2, with 10 bases that match TRBD1. The V and J ends lost 4 bases and 8 bases, in that order; junction bases with no gene match: 7. The CDR3 is made up of 14 amino acids. Germline CDR1 reads LNHDA; CDR2 reads SQIVND (reference sequence).

In DNA form, the CDR3 reads TGTGCCAGCAGTCCGGACAGGGAGGGTGGCTACACCTTC. It encodes CASSPDREGGYTF. The chain combines TRBV6-5 with TRBJ1-2; 8 nucleotides align to TRBD1. J was trimmed by 7 bases and V by 5 bases; bases with no gene match: 6. The CDR3 sequence is 13 residues long. Germline CDR1 reads MNHEY; CDR2 reads SVGAGI.

The V gene is TRBV5-5, the J gene TRBJ2-1; D is perhaps TRBD1 or TRBD2 (5 bases each). CDR1 and CDR2 from the germline V gene are SGHKS and YYEKEE (reference sequence). The length of the CDR3 is 14 residues. V was trimmed by 4 bases and J by 6 bases, leaving 14 bases between them. CDR3 DNA sequence: TGTGCCAGCAGCACCACGGGACGTGTCAATGAGCAGTTCTTC. It codes for CASSTTGRVNEQFF.

V usage is TRBV5-6 and J usage is TRBJ2-7; 7 bases agree with TRBD1. Germline loops: CDR1 SGHDT, CDR2 YYEEEE. Unmatched junction bases numbered 9, after V lost 0 bases and J lost 6 bases. The CDR3 consists of 15 residues. The CDR3 sequence is CASSLVGDRVFEQYF. The CDR3 bases are TGTGCCAGCAGCTTGGTGGGAGACAGGGTTTTCGAGCAGTACTTC.

The chain couples TRBV6-6 to TRBJ2-7; TRBD1 aligns across 7 bases. The CDR3 consists of 15 residues. V gave up 2 bases and J gave up 3 bases; unmatched junction bases: 7. Germline values: CDR1 MNHNY, CDR2 SVGAGI (reference sequence). The CDR3 region is CASSYALDRNYEQYF. CDR3 DNA sequence: TGTGCCAGCAGTTACGCCTTGGACAGGAACTACGAGCAGTACTTC.

Note on this clone: The sample contains more than one DNA sequence encoding this CDR3. This sequence joins TRBV20-1 and TRBJ2-5; no reliable D call. V lost 5 bases and J 5 bases, leaving 6 bases between the germline ends. The CDR3 covers 10 residues. CDR1 and CDR2 from the germline V gene are DFQATT and SNEGSKA (reference sequence). The CDR3 is CSALQETQYF. For the CDR3, the DNA is TGCAGTGCTCTGCAGGAGACCCAGTACTTC.

J is TRBJ1-2 and V is TRBV7-8, with 9 bases matching TRBD1. V shed 5 bases and J 5 bases; nucleotides not matched to a gene: 9. The CDR3 length is 15 residues. Germline CDR1 reads SGHVS; CDR2 reads FQNEAQ. CDR3 sequence reads: CASSPGQGLGYGYTF. The CDR3, as DNA: TGTGCCAGCAGCCCAGGACAGGGGTTAGGGTATGGCTACACCTTC.

The V and J genes are TRBV29-1 and TRBJ2-3; D call uncertain. V was pared by 0 bases and J by 1 base, with 8 bases between. The length of the CDR3 is 14 residues. Germline CDR1 reads SQVTM; CDR2 reads ANQGSEA. CDR3 region: CSVEDWRRTDTQYF. CDR3 bases: TGCAGCGTTGAAGATTGGCGTCGCACAGATACGCAGTATTTT.

V gene TRBV7-2 combines with J gene TRBJ2-7, with 8 bases matching TRBD2. Trimming removed 5 bases from V and 0 bases from J; junction bases left unmatched: 9. The germline V gene has CDR1 SGHTA and CDR2 FQGNSA. The CDR3 consists of 16 residues. The CDR3 DNA follows: TGTGCCAGCAGCCTTAGCGGGGACTGGAGCTCCTACGAGCAGTACTTC. Translated, it gives CASSLSGDWSSYEQYF.

The chain carries TRBV2 and TRBJ2-3; weak D call: TRBD1 (5 bases). Per the germline V gene, CDR1 is SNHLY and CDR2 is FYNNEI. The V end lost 1 base, the J end lost 5 bases, and 19 bases lay between the germline ends. The CDR3 extends over 17 amino acids. The CDR3, as DNA: TGTGCCAGCAGTGAAGTAACAGTTGGGGCCCCCGGAGATACGCAGTATTTT. Its translation: CASSEVTVGAPGDTQYF.

The chain links TRBV24-1 to TRBJ1-1; D possibly corresponds to TRBD1 (5 bases). V was shortened by 7 bases and J by 6 bases, with 8 bases between the two germline ends. The CDR3 loop spans 11 amino acids. Germline V gene sequence: CDR1 KGHDR, CDR2 SFDVKD. The DNA for the CDR3 is TGTGCCACCAGCGACAGTTCTGAAGCTTTCTTT. It yields the protein CATSDSSEAFF.

The gene calls are TRBV7-9 and TRBJ2-2; maybe TRBD2 (5 bases). Germline V gene sequence: CDR1 SEHNR, CDR2 FQNEAQ (reference sequence). This CDR3 region has 16 residues. Trimming took 1 base from V and 0 from J, leaving 9 bases between them. The CDR3 region has the DNA TGTGCCAGCAGCTTAGGACCCGGGGCGAACACCGGGGAGCTGTTTTTT. This sequence encodes CASSLGPGANTGELFF.